This T cell receptor beta chain was identified in a study of T-cell reconstitution after alpha-beta-depleted transplantation in children (dated by TCRdb to 2016 to 2017). Looking at the study overall: Using TCR repertoire profiling, the study followed T-cell immune reconstitution in a quantitative way in children after TCRalphabeta/CD19-depleted allogeneic hematopoietic cell transplantation.

V lost 7 bases and J lost 7 bases, and the count of bases not matched to a germline gene is 3. CDR1 and CDR2 were assigned from the germline V gene as MDHEN and SYDVKM. The CDR3, cysteine through phenylalanine, is 11 amino acids long. Of all the DNA, just the CDR3 is kept, 33 bases in frame from base 1. On this clonotype itself: Its antigen is not yet known. Base qualities are not recorded, but no much larger clone differs from it by a single base.

The investigation overall reported the following: Over the following months the frequencies of hyperexpanded clones went down, and after one year T-cell counts and TCRbeta diversity were mostly credited to newly produced T cells. In some patients, high TCRbeta diversity at day 60 was attributed to recipient T cells and intrathymic progenitors that had survived conditioning. The apparently early recovery of alphabetaT-cell counts about two months after transplant reportedly depended on only several hundred rapidly expanded clones that came from non-depleted graft cells.

The library was made by PCR. TCRdb lists the instrument as Illumina HiSeq 2500. TCR libraries were prepared with molecular barcoding, using unique molecular identifiers to normalize TCRbeta repertoire quantification. TCRdb trimmed the raw reads at Q25, called clones with MiXCR and kept productive beta chains. When rows share a CDR3 protein, they turn into one entry using the most common DNA and genes. Across this sample there are 250,000 to 350,000 distinct CDR3 sequences, with approximately 20% seen only once. Clones ranked in the top ten supply approximately 10% of the sample. The intended sense of this specimen's treatment or condition label: allogeneic hematopoietic cell transplantation with graft depleted of TCRalphabeta T cells and CD19 B cells. The children who served as transplant recipients had been given grafts of TCRalphabeta/CD19-depleted allogeneic hematopoietic cells.

Sample: PBMCs, mostly from graft donor cells, taken 180 days after TCRalphabeta/CD19-depleted stem cell transplant. The chain employs TRBV28 and TRBJ2-5, and TRBD1 matches 7 of the central bases. The origin of this receptor is a male patient under 18 who had a stem cell transplant for acute lymphoblastic leukemia, so the T cells may come from the graft donor. CDR3 reads: CASKTGRTQYF. The DNA reads TGTGCCAGCAAGACAGGGAGGACCCAGTACTTC.